A selection of T cell receptor beta chains follows, all from one sample in a study of shared clonotypes between healthy human individuals. TCRdb's table, derived via immunoSEQ multiplex PCR, lists solely in-frame clones and lacks some. The sample includes a few million clones, 85% to 95% seen only once; the top ten take over 0.12%. The material sequenced was naive CD4+ T cells sorted from blood. The receptor source for this set is a man younger than 35 in good health. Each CDR3 is given with its conserved first and last residue. A D gene is named only where the DNA matches it firmly. A row's size may be missing; if present it is once, few, many or a size class.

14	TRBV6-1	once	TRBJ1-1	-	CASSEGAVNTEAFF	TGTGCCAGCAGTGAAGGGGCAGTTAACACTGAAGCTTTCTTT
14	TRBV5-1	-	TRBJ1-4	TRBD1	CASSLGTANEKLFF	TGCGCCAGCAGCCTCGGGACAGCTAATGAAAAACTGTTTTTT
13	TRBV4-1	-	TRBJ2-1	TRBD1	CASSQGQGIEQFF	TGCGCCAGCAGCCAAGGACAGGGGATTGAGCAGTTCTTC
15	TRBV5-1	-	TRBJ1-6	-	CASSLWGERDSPLHF	TGCGCCAGCAGCTTGTGGGGGGAGAGGGATTCACCCCTCCACTTT
13	TRBV27	-	TRBJ2-7	-	CASRGPYSYEQYF	TGTGCCAGCAGGGGCCCTTACTCCTACGAGCAGTACTTC
14	TRBV5-1	-	TRBJ2-3	TRBD2	CASSLGLAEDTQYF	TGCGCCAGCAGCTTGGGGCTAGCGGAAGATACGCAGTATTTT
14	TRBV10-1	-	TRBJ2-1	-	CASSESGGVGEQFF	TGCGCCAGCAGTGAGTCCGGGGGCGTAGGTGAGCAGTTCTTC
14	TRBV5-5	-	TRBJ1-5	-	CASSLVDSNQPQHF	TGTGCCAGCAGCTTGGTCGATAGCAATCAGCCCCAGCATTTT
14	TRBV6-1	-	TRBJ1-1	-	CASSFTGPGTEAFF	TGTGCCAGCAGTTTTACAGGGCCGGGCACTGAAGCTTTCTTT
16	TRBV7-2	-	TRBJ1-3	-	CASSATGRLSGNTIYF	TGTGCCAGCAGCGCAACAGGGAGATTATCTGGAAACACCATATATTTT
15	TRBV28	-	TRBJ2-7	-	CASSSTTGLGYEQYF	TGTGCCAGCAGTTCCACCACAGGGTTAGGTTACGAGCAGTACTTC
15	TRBV7-9	-	TRBJ2-7	TRBD1	CASSFSTGVGGEQYF	TGTGCCAGCAGCTTTAGTACAGGGGTTGGGGGCGAGCAGTACTTC
14	TRBV7-8	once	TRBJ2-7	TRBD1	CASSLRDRGYEQYF	TGTGCCAGCAGCTTAAGGGACAGGGGATACGAGCAGTACTTC
18	TRBV18	once	TRBJ1-3	TRBD1	CASSPAGGGGGSGNTIYF	TGTGCCAGCTCACCAGCCGGAGGGGGCGGCGGCTCTGGAAACACCATATATTTT
14	TRBV4-1	-	TRBJ2-5	-	CASSPRQTQETQYF	TGCGCCAGCAGCCCACGACAGACCCAAGAGACCCAGTACTTC
14	TRBV19	-	TRBJ2-7	-	CASSINAGGYEQYF	TGTGCCAGTAGTATCAACGCCGGGGGCTACGAGCAGTACTTC
13	TRBV18	-	TRBJ1-1	-	CASSPLGSTEAFF	TGTGCCAGCTCACCACTAGGGAGCACTGAAGCTTTCTTT
13	TRBV11-2	few	TRBJ1-5	-	CASSLDFNQPQHF	TGTGCCAGCAGCTTAGACTTCAATCAGCCCCAGCATTTT
14	TRBV29-1	-	TRBJ1-1	-	CSAKQGDLNTEAFF	TGCAGCGCAAAACAGGGAGATCTGAACACTGAAGCTTTCTTT
14	TRBV11-3	-	TRBJ2-3	TRBD1	CASSLRQGADTQYF	TGTGCCAGCAGCTTGAGACAGGGGGCAGATACGCAGTATTTT
12	TRBV19	-	TRBJ1-6	-	CASGPFDSPLHF	TGTGCCAGCGGTCCTTTTGATTCACCCCTCCACTTT
13	TRBV18	once	TRBJ2-5	-	CASSLRGQETQYF	TGTGCCAGCTCACTGAGGGGGCAAGAGACCCAGTACTTC
11	TRBV20-1	few	TRBJ2-1	-	CSARDQWGQFF	TGCAGTGCTAGAGATCAATGGGGGCAGTTCTTC
12	TRBV30	-	TRBJ2-5	TRBD2	CASGGGQETQYF	TGTGCCTCGGGGGGGGGACAAGAGACCCAGTACTTC
15	TRBV2	-	TRBJ1-3	-	CASSESNGPRNTIYF	TGTGCCAGCAGTGAATCTAATGGGCCCCGAAACACCATATATTTT
15	TRBV6-5	-	TRBJ2-3	-	CASSYGEEGTDTQYF	TGTGCCAGCAGTTATGGGGAAGAGGGCACAGATACGCAGTATTTT
12	TRBV18	-	TRBJ2-2	-	CASSPAGGELFF	TGTGCCAGCTCACCCGCTGGCGGGGAGCTGTTTTTT
14	TRBV7-8	-	TRBJ2-7	-	CASSLRGDRYEQYF	TGTGCCAGCAGCTTAAGGGGGGATAGGTACGAGCAGTACTTC
15	TRBV6-5	-	TRBJ2-1	-	CASSKGRGSYNEQFF	TGTGCCAGCTCCAAGGGCAGGGGTTCCTACAATGAGCAGTTCTTC
14	TRBV29-1	once	TRBJ2-7	-	CSVETQSSSYEQYF	TGCAGCGTTGAAACCCAATCGAGCTCCTACGAGCAGTACTTC
16	TRBV7-9	-	TRBJ2-3	TRBD2	CASSLGAGVSVDTQYF	TGTGCCAGCAGCTTAGGAGCGGGAGTATCTGTAGATACGCAGTATTTT
18	TRBV25-1	-	TRBJ1-1	TRBD1	CASSSHKQGVVWNTEAFF	TGTGCCAGCAGTTCTCATAAACAGGGGGTCGTGTGGAACACTGAAGCTTTCTTT
15	TRBV6-1	-	TRBJ1-6	-	CASSVGPPRESPLHF	TGTGCCAGCAGTGTAGGCCCCCCCCGGGAGTCACCCCTCCACTTT
17	TRBV5-1	-	TRBJ2-6	TRBD1	CASSPPGQSSGANVLTF	TGCGCCAGCAGCCCCCCGGGACAGAGCTCTGGGGCCAACGTCCTGACTTTC
14	TRBV5-5	-	TRBJ2-7	TRBD2	CASSWTSYSYEQYF	TGTGCCAGCAGTTGGACTAGCTACTCCTACGAGCAGTACTTC
13	TRBV30	-	TRBJ2-4	-	CAWSVITGNIQYF	TGTGCCTGGAGTGTTATAACGGGGAACATTCAGTACTTC
13	TRBV19	-	TRBJ2-5	-	CASSIMVGETQYF	TGTGCCAGTAGTATAATGGTGGGGGAGACCCAGTACTTC
15	TRBV10-1	once	TRBJ2-7	TRBD2	CASSETSGSPGEQYF	TGCGCCAGCAGTGAGACTAGCGGGAGTCCTGGGGAGCAGTACTTC
15	TRBV7-6	-	TRBJ2-3	-	CASSPRFPSTDTQYF	TGTGCCAGCAGCCCCCGATTTCCTAGCACAGATACGCAGTATTTT
14	TRBV10-3	-	TRBJ2-3	-	CAIMDSFGGDTQYF	TGTGCCATCATGGACAGCTTTGGGGGGGATACGCAGTATTTT
14	TRBV5-6	-	TRBJ2-5	-	CASSPDGRGETQYF	TGTGCCAGCAGCCCAGACGGACGGGGGGAGACCCAGTACTTC
15	TRBV28	-	TRBJ2-4	-	CASSSLPQGQDIQYF	TGTGCCAGCAGTTCTCTCCCCCAGGGGCAGGACATTCAGTACTTC
13	TRBV6-1	-	TRBJ1-5	-	CASGTGIILPQHF	TGTGCCAGCGGCACAGGGATAATCTTGCCCCAGCATTTT
13	TRBV6-5	-	TRBJ1-5	-	CASSSLGVGPQHF	TGTGCCAGCAGTTCCCTTGGGGTCGGGCCCCAGCATTTT
14	TRBV2	-	TRBJ2-2	-	CASSESGYTGELFF	TGTGCCAGCAGTGAGTCAGGGTACACCGGGGAGCTGTTTTTT
15	TRBV7-6	once	TRBJ1-2	-	CASSRSSLGNYGYTF	TGTGCCAGCAGCAGAAGCTCCCTAGGGAACTATGGCTACACCTTC
14	TRBV2	-	TRBJ1-2	TRBD1	CASSEEGALNGYTF	TGTGCCAGCAGTGAAGAGGGGGCGCTGAATGGCTACACCTTC
17	TRBV15	-	TRBJ2-7	-	CATSPGLGLSSGYEQYF	TGTGCCACCAGCCCGGGGTTAGGACTAAGTAGTGGTTACGAGCAGTACTTC
12	TRBV11-2	-	TRBJ1-3	-	CASSPRGNTIYF	TGTGCCAGCAGCCCTAGGGGAAACACCATATATTTT
13	TRBV6-5	-	TRBJ1-1	-	CASSPTLNTEAFF	TGTGCCAGCAGCCCGACACTGAACACTGAAGCTTTCTTT
16	TRBV6-6	-	TRBJ2-5	-	CASSYSSTKPQETQYF	TGTGCCAGCAGTTACTCGTCCACGAAGCCCCAAGAGACCCAGTACTTC
17	TRBV4-1	-	TRBJ1-5	TRBD1	CASSQNGQGSSNQPQHF	TGCGCCAGCAGCCAAAACGGACAGGGATCCAGCAATCAGCCCCAGCATTTT
17	TRBV4-3	-	TRBJ2-2	-	CASSQGPGTKNTGELFF	TGCGCCAGCAGCCAGGGCCCCGGGACCAAGAACACCGGGGAGCTGTTTTTT
13	TRBV6-4	-	TRBJ2-1	-	CASTLCATREKFF	TGTGCCAGCACCCTCTGCGCGACCCGCGAGAAGTTCTTC
15	TRBV5-1	-	TRBJ2-2	TRBD1	CASSSGQVNTGELFF	TGCGCCAGCAGCTCGGGACAGGTGAACACCGGGGAGCTGTTTTTT
10	TRBV29-1	-	TRBJ2-5	-	CSVDGGTQYF	TGCAGCGTTGACGGGGGAACCCAGTACTTC
16	TRBV19	-	TRBJ1-2	-	CASSIRSGLGRDGYTF	TGTGCCAGTAGTATAAGGTCAGGGTTAGGACGTGATGGCTACACCTTC
14	TRBV2	-	TRBJ2-1	TRBD2	CASSAGGGDNEQFF	TGTGCCAGCAGCGCTGGTGGGGGGGACAATGAGCAGTTCTTC
13	TRBV4-3	-	TRBJ2-1	-	CASSQLPLERQFF	TGCGCCAGCAGCCAACTCCCCCTCGAGCGGCAGTTCTTC
13	TRBV27	-	TRBJ1-3	-	CASSSPSGNTIYF	TGTGCCAGCAGTTCCCCCTCCGGAAACACCATATATTTT